This T cell receptor beta chain is drawn from a study of T cell responses to AZD1222 COVID-19 vaccine (dated by TCRdb to 2020 to 2023). About the study as a whole: AZD1222 recipients given second doses at about 4 weeks or at about 12 weeks were pooled, since spike-specific TCR depth and breadth were not found to differ between the two schedules. A total of about 230 trial participants underwent TCR sequencing, of whom 207 received two doses of AZD1222 and 26 received two doses of the MenACWY control vaccine. Enrollment into the trials was organized by age into subgroups of 18-55, 56-69 and 70-plus years, and those subgroups contained roughly 150, 30 and 60 TCR-sequenced participants, respectively. Study-level results and caveats: The whole spike protein was spanned by vaccine-associated CD4 TCRs, and dominant responses were seen in regions 160-218 and 743-854. Reportedly, almost half of the unique spike-specific TCRs recognized epitopes lying outside the regions that are mutated in the B.1.351 and B.1.1.7 variants. A significant rise in spike-specific TCR breadth and depth was observed after two AZD1222 doses relative to day 0 and relative to MenACWY recipients. Conclusions about previously exposed vaccinees are limited, since just 5 to 7 AZD1222 recipients were seropositive for SARS-CoV-2 at baseline. Because no day 14 peak-response samples were available, repertoires were characterized only after the peak T cell response. In the small 56-69-year group, the increase in depth fell short of significance, most likely because of low power. Participants were mostly white British, with more females than males. The authors suggested clonal diversity may have been underestimated.

The CDR3 regions of human TCRbeta chains were subjected to immunosequencing. The study's own analysis went as follows. Repertoire TCRs were matched against a reference library of SARS-CoV-2-specific TCRs generated with the MIRA antigen-specificity platform. Breadth was defined as the fraction of unique TCRs that were SARS-CoV-2-associated. Depth was defined as the fraction of total T cells that were SARS-CoV-2-associated. Using the MIRA data, each spike-specific TCR was assigned both to the spike region to which the TCR was reactive and to a CD4 or CD8 class. Log10-transformed breadth and depth values were compared by one-way ANOVA with Sidak's multiple comparisons tests. TCRdb stores this immuneACCESS table with in-frame sequences only. Part of the clones is absent; in the studies checked, under half of the shortfall reflects unresolved V genes, and no reason is known for the rest. V and J calls and clone size are those listed in that table; D and trimming were worked out from the DNA. Counted in this sample were some 140,000 clones; roughly 90% of them appeared once. Clones ranked in the top ten supply 3% to 3.5% of the sample.

The CDR3, cysteine through phenylalanine, is 14 amino acids long. The entry retains the CDR3 DNA only, 42 bases that are in frame from base 1. V is clipped by 5 bases and J by 5 bases, and the sequence between their germline boundaries is 12 bases long. The CDR1 and CDR2 encoded by the germline V gene are MNHEY and SVGAGI. Read against the paper, the sample's time point label means: baseline before first vaccination. Samples from vaccinated people were obtained from the UK trials COV001 and COV002, which included a single-blind randomized controlled phase 2/3 trial of AZD1222 (ChAdOx1 nCoV-19) in healthy adults. For TCRbeta chain sequencing, PBMC samples from trial participants were taken at day 0 and at day 28 after the second dose. Comment on this clone: Its antigen specificity is not known. The input lacks base qualities; no much larger clone sits a single base away.

The sequence was collected from an adult in good health. The sequencing used peripheral blood, collected on day 0 of AZD1222 vaccination. The chain employs TRBV6-5 and TRBJ2-2; the best D guess is TRBD2, with 5 bases matching. The DNA is TGTGCCAGCAGTAGCGGCACGGGGACCGGGGAGCTGTTTTTT. This codes for CASSSGTGTGELFF.